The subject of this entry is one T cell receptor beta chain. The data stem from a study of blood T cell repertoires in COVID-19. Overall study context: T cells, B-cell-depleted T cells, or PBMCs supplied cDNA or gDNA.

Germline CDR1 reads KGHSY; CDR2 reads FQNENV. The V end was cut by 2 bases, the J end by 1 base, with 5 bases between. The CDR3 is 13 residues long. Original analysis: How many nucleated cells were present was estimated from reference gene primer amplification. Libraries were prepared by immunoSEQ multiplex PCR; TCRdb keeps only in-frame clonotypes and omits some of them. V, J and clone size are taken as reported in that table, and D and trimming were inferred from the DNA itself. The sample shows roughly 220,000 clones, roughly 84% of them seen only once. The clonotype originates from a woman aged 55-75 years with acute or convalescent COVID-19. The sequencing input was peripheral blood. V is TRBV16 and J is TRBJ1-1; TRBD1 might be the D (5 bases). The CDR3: CASSQQGNTEAFF. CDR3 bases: TGTGCCAGCAGCCAACAGGGGAACACTGAAGCTTTCTTT.